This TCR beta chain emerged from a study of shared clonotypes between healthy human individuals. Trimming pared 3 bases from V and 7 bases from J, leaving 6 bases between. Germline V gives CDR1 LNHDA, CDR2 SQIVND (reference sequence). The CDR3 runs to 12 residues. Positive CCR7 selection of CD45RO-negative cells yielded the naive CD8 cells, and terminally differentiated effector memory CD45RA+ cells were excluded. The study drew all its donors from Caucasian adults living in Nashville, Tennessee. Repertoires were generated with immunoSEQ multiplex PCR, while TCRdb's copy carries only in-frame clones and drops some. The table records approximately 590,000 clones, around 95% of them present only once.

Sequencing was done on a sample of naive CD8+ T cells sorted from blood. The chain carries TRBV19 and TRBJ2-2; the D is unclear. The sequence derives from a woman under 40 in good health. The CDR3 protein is CASSIGDGELFF. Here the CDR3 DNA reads TGTGCCAGTAGTATTGGGGACGGGGAGCTGTTTTTT. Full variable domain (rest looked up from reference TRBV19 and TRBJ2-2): DGGITQSPKYLFRKEGQNVTLSCEQNLNHDAMYWYRQDPGQGLRLIYYSQIVNDFQKGDIAEGYSVSREKKESFPLTVTSAQKNPTAFYLCASSIGDGELFFGEGSRLTVL.